These 20 T cell receptor beta chains were sequenced from one sample in a study of T-cell reconstitution after alpha-beta-depleted transplantation in children. Preparation of the TCRbeta library was carried out with unique molecular identifiers. TCRdb reprocessed the PCR reads via MiXCR and lists one record per CDR3 protein. The sample holds some 600,000 distinct CDR3 sequences; 13% are singletons and the top ten take 2% to 2.5%. The sequenced sample was PBMCs, mostly from graft donor cells, obtained 360 days after TCRalphabeta/CD19-depleted stem cell transplant. Receptor source: a male patient younger than 18 who had a stem cell transplant for acute myeloid leukemia, so the T cells may come from the graft donor.

In its sample, this clonotype was seen a few times. V gene TRBV18 combines with J gene TRBJ2-3, with D unresolved. The germline V gene has CDR1 KGHSH and CDR2 LQKENI. V was trimmed by 6 bases and J by 0 bases, leaving 13 bases between them. CDR3 length equals 15 residues. CDR3 in amino acids: CASSLSTTSTDTQYF. CDR3 coding DNA: TGTGCCAGCTCCCTTTCCACCACTAGCACAGATACGCAGTATTTT.

CDR3 nucleotide sequence: TGTGCCAGCAGCCCACCGGGACGGTGGCAAGACACCTTC. The encoded protein is CASSPPGRWQDTF. The chain is built from TRBV6-2 or TRBV6-3 and TRBJ1-2; a weak D match, TRBD1 (5 bases). The CDR3 spans 13 residues. CDR1 is MNHEY and CDR2 is SVGEGT in the germline V gene. The germline V and J ends were trimmed by 6 bases and 12 bases, with 20 bases remaining between them.

The rearrangement links TRBV9 to TRBJ2-5; 8 nucleotides line up with TRBD2. J was trimmed by 2 bases and V by 0 bases; bases with no gene match: 3. The CDR3 totals 15 residues. CDR1 and CDR2 from the germline V gene are SGDLS and YYNGEE. CDR3 region: CASSVVAGGQETQYF. The CDR3 DNA is TGTGCCAGCAGCGTAGTGGCGGGAGGACAAGAGACCCAGTACTTC.

This clonotype turned up a few times. The chain combines TRBV18 with TRBJ2-7, with a possible D match to TRBD2 (6 bases). The CDR3 runs to 13 residues. Germline V gene sequence: CDR1 KGHSH, CDR2 LQKENI. With 3 bases removed from V and 5 bases from J, the gap between germline ends came to 11 bases. The CDR3 nucleotides read TGTGCCAGCTCACCGGGGGGAGCCAACGAGCAGTACTTC. As protein: CASSPGGANEQYF.

There are many counts of this clonotype. The chain joins TRBV29-1 to TRBJ2-1, with D unresolved. V lost 4 bases, J lost 7 bases, and 5 bases lay in between. The CDR3 extends over 10 amino acids. Germline values: CDR1 SQVTM, CDR2 ANQGSEA. CDR3 sequence: CSVARNEQFF. The CDR3 region has the DNA TGCAGCGTTGCTCGTAATGAGCAGTTCTTC.

In its sample, this clonotype was seen many times. The chain uses TRBV20-1 and TRBJ2-4, with D perhaps matching TRBD2 (7 bases). CDR1 and CDR2 from the germline V gene are DFQATT and SNEGSKA (reference sequence). Trimming cost V 1 base and J 6 bases, with 13 bases left between them. There are 14 residues in the CDR3. CDR3 DNA: TGCAGTGCTAGAGCGGGGGAGGGGGTAAACATTCAGTACTTC. Protein product: CSARAGEGVNIQYF.

This clonotype was found many times. This chain uses TRBV7-2 with TRBJ2-1, with TRBD2 matching 7 bases. Trimming took 0 bases from V and 3 from J; bases not matched to a gene: 11. The CDR3 has 18 residues. Germline loops: CDR1 SGHTA, CDR2 FQGNSA. CDR3 sequence reads: CASSLAGWAGVRYNEQFF. In nucleotides, the CDR3 is TGTGCCAGCAGCTTAGCAGGGTGGGCGGGAGTCCGCTACAATGAGCAGTTCTTC.

This clonotype was seen a few times. The chain links TRBV20-1 to TRBJ2-1; D uncertain. The CDR3 is made up of 12 amino acids. Germline V gene data show CDR1 as DFQATT and CDR2 as SNEGSKA (reference sequence). V lost 4 bases to trimming and J lost 5 bases, with 9 bases between them. The CDR3 nucleotides read TGCAGTGCTATGCTCCCCCACAATGAGCAGTTCTTC. Protein product: CSAMLPHNEQFF.

This clonotype has just a few counts. V usage is TRBV29-1 and J usage is TRBJ1-1; no definite D call. Between the trimmed V and J ends, which lost 1 base and 0 bases, there was a span of 6 bases. The CDR3 has 13 residues. Germline V gene lookup returns CDR1 SQVTM and CDR2 ANQGSEA. The CDR3 region has the DNA TGCAGCGTTGAAGGACAAGTGAACACTGAAGCTTTCTTT. Translated: CSVEGQVNTEAFF.

This clonotype has at least ten counts. The chain employs TRBV4-2 and TRBJ1-6; the D gene is possibly TRBD1 (6 bases). Germline V gives CDR1 LGHNA, CDR2 YNFKEQ. This CDR3 has 16 amino acids. Between the trimmed V and J ends, which lost 1 base and 9 bases, there was a span of 16 bases. The CDR3 is CASSQAGAPRTSPLHF. The CDR3 nucleotides read TGTGCCAGCAGCCAAGCAGGGGCCCCTCGGACTTCACCCCTCCACTTT.

This chain joins TRBV6-4 and TRBJ2-6, with 8 positions matching TRBD1. The V segment lost 7 bases and the J segment 10 bases; nucleotides outside the gene matches: 12. Germline CDR1 MRHNA, CDR2 SNTAGT. This CDR3 is 15 amino acids long. CDR3 in DNA: TGTGCCAGCACCCAGAGACAGGGGTTCCTGAACGTCCTGACTTTC. Encoded protein: CASTQRQGFLNVLTF.

This clonotype was counted between two and nine times. This chain links TRBV10-3 with TRBJ2-7; D possibly corresponds to TRBD2 (6 bases). The V and J ends lost 2 bases and 7 bases respectively, with 9 bases between them. The CDR3 spans 12 residues. Germline CDR1 reads ENHRY; CDR2 reads SYGVKD. In DNA form, the CDR3 reads TGTGCCATCAGTGAGGGGGGGAAGGAGCAGTACTTC. It specifies CAISEGGKEQYF.

This clonotype came up a few times. The chain joins TRBV2 to TRBJ2-7; maybe TRBD2 (5 bases). The CDR3 runs to 15 residues. Germline V lookup: CDR1 SNHLY, CDR2 FYNNEI. V was trimmed by 5 bases and J by 2 bases, leaving 16 bases between them. This CDR3 reads CASSPPQRRPYEQYF. As DNA, the CDR3 is TGTGCCAGCAGTCCCCCCCAGCGGAGACCCTACGAGCAGTACTTC.

This clonotype was detected only a few times. V usage is TRBV4-3 and J usage is TRBJ2-5, with D possibly being TRBD2 (5 bases). This CDR3 contains 16 residues. Germline assignment: CDR1 LGHNA and CDR2 YSLEER. V dropped 2 bases and J dropped 5 bases, with 18 bases sitting between them. The DNA for the CDR3 is TGCGCCAGCAGCCAAAGTTCGGCGGGCCCTGGGGAGACCCAGTACTTC. Its protein product is CASSQSSAGPGETQYF.

This clonotype was found a few times. This chain connects TRBV4-2 to TRBJ2-3; D is tentatively TRBD1 or TRBD2 (5 bases each). V lost 0 bases, J lost 4 bases, and 14 bases lay in between. The CDR3 runs 16 residues. Per the germline V gene, CDR1 is LGHNA and CDR2 is YNFKEQ. CDR3 residues: CASSQDRGQAADTQYF. CDR3 nucleotides: TGTGCCAGCAGCCAAGATCGGGGCCAGGCGGCAGATACGCAGTATTTT.

The V and J genes are TRBV3-1 and TRBJ2-1; tentatively, D is TRBD1 (5 bases). CDR3 length: 11 residues. CDR1 LGHDT and CDR2 YNNKEL come from the germline V gene (reference sequence). Between the trimmed V and J ends, which lost 6 bases and 12 bases, there was a span of 12 bases. In DNA form, the CDR3 reads TGTGCCAGCAGTTTCGACAGAACGCAGTTCTTC. Its translation: CASSFDRTQFF.

The gene calls are TRBV20-1 and TRBJ2-3, with D perhaps assigned TRBD1 or TRBD2 (5 bases each). The V and J ends lost 6 bases and 3 bases respectively, with 13 bases between them. CDR3 length: 13 residues. Germline loops: CDR1 DFQATT, CDR2 SNEGSKA (reference sequence). The CDR3: CSAGRVGTDTQYF. CDR3 nucleotides: TGCAGTGCGGGACGAGTGGGGACAGATACGCAGTATTTT.

This clonotype turned up a few times. This chain connects TRBV5-1 to TRBJ2-2, with a weak D call TRBD1 (6 bases). Looked up from germline, CDR1 is SGHRS and CDR2 is YFSETQ. Trimming stripped 4 bases from V and 4 bases from J, with 17 bases between. CDR3 length equals 16 residues. As DNA, the CDR3 is TGCGCCAGCAGCCTGAGGACAGAAAGTGCCACCGGGGAGCTGTTTTTT. Translating gives CASSLRTESATGELFF.

The rearrangement links TRBV29-1 to TRBJ2-3; D is possibly TRBD2 (5 bases). The CDR3 covers 14 residues. CDR1 and CDR2 (germline): SQVTM, ANQGSEA. Trimming removed 3 bases from V and 1 base from J, with 11 bases in between. CDR3 nucleotide sequence: TGCAGCGTTGACCCCCCGAGGGGCACAGATACGCAGTATTTT. Encoded protein: CSVDPPRGTDTQYF.

This clonotype appeared a few times. The rearrangement joins TRBV7-2 to TRBJ2-7, with unresolved D. With 1 base removed from V and 4 bases from J, the gap between germline ends came to 14 bases. There are 15 residues in the CDR3. CDR1 SGHTA and CDR2 FQGNSA come from the germline V gene. The CDR3 loop reads CASSLGPSSLYEQYF. CDR3 DNA sequence: TGTGCCAGCAGCTTAGGGCCTAGTTCGCTTTACGAGCAGTACTTC.